What follows is one T cell receptor beta chain and its context. Measured with immunoSEQ multiplex PCR; TCRdb has only the in-frame clones, and not every one. Its table records about 200,000 clones. This CDR3 spans 15 amino acids. Germline V gives CDR1 LGHDT, CDR2 YNNKEL (reference sequence). V was cut by 1 base and J by 2 bases, with 9 bases left in between. This entry belongs to a study of control samples from healthy donors and cancer patients. The genes are TRBV3-1 (or the pseudogene TRBV3-2) and TRBJ1-5; possibly TRBD1 for D (6 bases). This receptor was identified in a woman between 25 and 40 years old in good health. Sequenced material: blood. Here the CDR3 DNA reads TGTGCCAGCAGCCAAGGTTCAGGGGGCAATCAGCCCCAGCATTTT. Translated: CASSQGSGGNQPQHF.